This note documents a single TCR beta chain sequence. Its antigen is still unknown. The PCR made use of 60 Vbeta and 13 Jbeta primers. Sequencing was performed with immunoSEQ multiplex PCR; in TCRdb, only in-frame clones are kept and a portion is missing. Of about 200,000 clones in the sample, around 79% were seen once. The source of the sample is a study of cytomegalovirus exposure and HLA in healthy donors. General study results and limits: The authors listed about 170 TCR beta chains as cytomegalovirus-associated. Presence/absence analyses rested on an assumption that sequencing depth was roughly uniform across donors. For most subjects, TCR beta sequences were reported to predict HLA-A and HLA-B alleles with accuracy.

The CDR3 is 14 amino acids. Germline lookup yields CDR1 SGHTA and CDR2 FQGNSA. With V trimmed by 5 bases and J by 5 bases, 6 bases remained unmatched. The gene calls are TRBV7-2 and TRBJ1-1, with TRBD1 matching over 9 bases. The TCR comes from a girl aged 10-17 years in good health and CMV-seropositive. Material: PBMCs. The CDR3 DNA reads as TGTGCCAGCAGCCGGACAGGGGTGGGGACTGAAGCTTTCTTT. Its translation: CASSRTGVGTEAFF.